These T cell receptor beta chains were read from a single sample in a study of response to subunit inactivated influenza vaccine. Each CDR3 protein gets one entry after TCRdb re-called the RT-PCR reads with MiXCR. The sample has hundreds of thousands of distinct CDR3 sequences, 12% seen once. The sample consisted of PBMCs from blood, taken on the day of vaccination. The receptors come from a man between 45 and 60 years old who received an inactivated influenza vaccine. CDR3s include the opening cysteine and the closing phenylalanine or tryptophan. Each record gives: V gene, J gene, CDR3 protein.

>TRBV4-2|TRBJ2-2
CASSQDVVSTGELFF
>TRBV10-2|TRBJ1-2
CASRARTGGGDYGYTF
>TRBV12-3/TRBV12-4|TRBJ1-1
CASSLRGEGTEAFF
>TRBV29-1|TRBJ2-7
CSVALLLAAHYEQYF
>TRBV20-1|TRBJ2-3
CSASGMREGTDTQYF
>TRBV12-3/TRBV12-4|TRBJ2-1
CASSLRLAGVLEQFF
>TRBV27|TRBJ1-2
CASSFAGGSGYTF
>TRBV20-1|TRBJ1-1
CSARGGLHTEAFF
>TRBV7-6|TRBJ2-5
CASSVTSAGVMETQYF
>TRBV7-2|TRBJ2-5
CASSLGLGGQETQYF
>TRBV12-3/TRBV12-4|TRBJ2-7
CASSLSPLANSYEQYF
>TRBV4-2|TRBJ2-3
CASSQNLRTSGYTDTQYF
>TRBV7-9|TRBJ2-1
CASSHWDSLSYNEQFF
>TRBV20-1|TRBJ2-7
CSAPRDSGSYEQYF
>TRBV18|TRBJ2-5
CASSPITSAETQYF
>TRBV5-1|TRBJ1-1
CASSLVGRGQTEAFF
>TRBV29-1|TRBJ1-1
CSALDRVGTEAFF
>TRBV2|TRBJ1-6
CASSDWSSYNSPLHF
>TRBV20-1|TRBJ2-2
CSARGGQTGELFF
>TRBV5-1|TRBJ1-4
CASSLEGVGEKLFF
>TRBV6-1|TRBJ1-5
CASSDRDRCNQPQHF
>TRBV7-8|TRBJ2-3
CASKVLAGATDTQYF
>TRBV5-6|TRBJ1-4
CASSWVRATNEKLFF
>TRBV5-1|TRBJ2-5
CASSLRSTLKETQYF
>TRBV4-3|TRBJ2-2
CASSPGVASNTGELFF
>TRBV30|TRBJ2-7
CAWSSGRGEQYF
>TRBV18|TRBJ1-5
CASSLTGTGTFSNQPQHF
>TRBV5-1|TRBJ2-1
CASSSSLAGEYNEQFF
>TRBV12-3/TRBV12-4|TRBJ2-2
CASSWDMVLGELFF
>TRBV27|TRBJ2-7
CASKWDAGSNYEQYF
>TRBV19|TRBJ1-1
CASSTLWKDNTEAFF
>TRBV9|TRBJ2-1
CASSVAVGISLGDEQFF
>TRBV7-9|TRBJ2-1
CASSLAAAGGLNEQFF
>TRBV6-2/TRBV6-3|TRBJ2-1
CASTHSNEQFF
>TRBV4-3|TRBJ2-7
CASSQDLLAGAEQYF
>TRBV7-2|TRBJ2-7
CASSLDRAGSPEQYF
>TRBV12-3/TRBV12-4|TRBJ1-2
CASSFGTGGASDYGYTF
>TRBV19|TRBJ2-7
CASSIEYRTSSYEQYF
>TRBV4-2|TRBJ2-6
CASSQGRLAGDSGANVLTF
>TRBV3-1|TRBJ1-1
CASSHSGAGENTEAFF
>TRBV7-9|TRBJ2-3
CASSLRETRGSTDTQYF
>TRBV20-1|TRBJ2-3
CSARGRGGTDTQYF
>TRBV3-1|TRBJ1-3
CASSQVIQGRNTIYF
>TRBV10-3|TRBJ2-3
CATTEGRADTQYF
>TRBV15|TRBJ1-4
CATREQRQGAEKLFF
>TRBV20-1|TRBJ2-3
CSARIAGGHRSTDTQYF
>TRBV3-1|TRBJ2-1
CASSQDRLAYNEQFF
>TRBV20-1|TRBJ2-7
CSAPLGSYEQYF
>TRBV9|TRBJ1-2
CASSAWDRGPNYGYTF
>TRBV6-2/TRBV6-3|TRBJ2-1
CASSYDLGSVLSPPSYNEQFF
>TRBV20-1|TRBJ2-1
CSARIPRGEQFF
>TRBV6-5|TRBJ1-6
CASSYTYNSPLHF
>TRBV30|TRBJ2-3
CAWSWGDTQYF
>TRBV4-2|TRBJ2-3
CASSPASGGIDTQYF
>TRBV6-5|TRBJ1-2
CASSLTGSLGYTF
>TRBV10-3|TRBJ1-5
CAISEGQVNQPQHF
>TRBV29-1|TRBJ2-7
CSVDAGYEQYF
>TRBV19|TRBJ2-1
CASIPRQGARDEQFF